Below, one T cell receptor beta chain is given with its context. Its target is unknown. The data derive from a study of CD8+ T cells in alopecia areata. About the study: Tofacitinib administration persisted for 6 to 18 months, succeeded by 6 months off drug.

Study-wide findings and caveats: Patients shared TCRs less clearly than mice did, possibly for HLA-related reasons. Throughout tofacitinib, many expanded lesional clones continued to persist in scalp and blood.

Germline CDR1 is MNHEY and CDR2 is SMNVEV (reference sequence). This CDR3 is 14 amino acids long. Trimming at V came to 6 bases and at J to 4 bases, leaving 5 bases not matched to a gene. Once RNA had been extracted, it was reverse transcribed into cDNA to act as the sequencing template. Produced via immunoSEQ multiplex PCR; TCRdb's table is partial and in-frame only. This table holds roughly 210,000 clones, 40% to 55% found once. Treatment here: oral pan-JAK inhibitor, 5-10 mg twice daily. This receptor was obtained from a human donor with alopecia areata. Material: CD4+ T cells sorted from blood, obtained around week 37, from a patient treated with tofacitinib. V is TRBV27 and J is TRBJ2-2; 7 bases align to TRBD1. Written as DNA, the CDR3 is TGTGCCAGCAGGCGACAGGGTAGCACCGGGGAGCTGTTTTTT. Its translation is CASRRQGSTGELFF.